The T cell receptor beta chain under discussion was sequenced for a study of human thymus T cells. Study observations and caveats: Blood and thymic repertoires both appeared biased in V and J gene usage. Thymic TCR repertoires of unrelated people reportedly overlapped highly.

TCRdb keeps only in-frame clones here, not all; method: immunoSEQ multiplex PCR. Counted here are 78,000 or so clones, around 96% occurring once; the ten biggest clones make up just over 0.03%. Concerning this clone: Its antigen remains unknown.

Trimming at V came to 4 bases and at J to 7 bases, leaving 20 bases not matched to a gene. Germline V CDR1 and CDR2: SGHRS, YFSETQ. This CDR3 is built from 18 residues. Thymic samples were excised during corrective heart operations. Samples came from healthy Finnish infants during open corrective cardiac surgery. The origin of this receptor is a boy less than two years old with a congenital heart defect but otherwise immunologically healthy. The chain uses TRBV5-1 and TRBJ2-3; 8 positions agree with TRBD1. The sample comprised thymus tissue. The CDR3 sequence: CASSPPPVGQGWENTQYF. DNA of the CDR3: TGCGCCAGCAGCCCACCTCCCGTTGGACAGGGTTGGGAGAATACGCAGTATTTT.